A single sample is the source of the 27 T cell receptor beta chains below, sequenced in a study of blood T cell repertoires in COVID-19. The method was immunoSEQ multiplex PCR; TCRdb's version includes in-frame clones alone and lacks a portion of them. The sample contains about 140,000 clones, 70% to 80% of which appear only once. The sample taken for sequencing was peripheral blood. Source of these receptors: a woman in her fifties or sixties with active or convalescent COVID-19.

This chain connects TRBV29-1 to TRBJ1-5, with 10 nucleotides matching TRBD1. V shed 7 bases and J 2 bases; nucleotides not matched to a gene: 11. CDR1 is SQVTM, CDR2 ANQGSEA, per germline. The CDR3 has 16 amino acids. The CDR3 region has the DNA TGCAGCGCTGTGGGGACAGGGGCTACTGGCAATCAGCCCCAGCATTTT. This codes for CSAVGTGATGNQPQHF. The whole variable domain, filled in from reference TRBV29-1 and TRBJ1-5, reads SAVISQKPSRDICQRGTSLTIQCQVDSQVTMMFWYRQQPGQSLTLIATANQGSEATYESGFVIDKFPISRPNLTFSTLTVSNMSPEDSSIYLCSAVGTGATGNQPQHFGDGTRLSIL.

The V call is TRBV6-2 or TRBV6-3, the J call TRBJ1-2, with TRBD1 matching 8 bases. Unmatched junction bases numbered 9, after V lost 2 bases and J lost 4 bases. The germline CDR1 and CDR2 sequences are MNHEY and SVGEGT. This CDR3 comprises 16 residues. As DNA, the CDR3 is TGTGCCAGCAGTTACGGCACGGGACAGGCCCTCTATGGCTACACCTTC. Protein sequence: CASSYGTGQALYGYTF.

The chain joins TRBV5-1 to TRBJ2-2, with D hard to call. Germline V gives CDR1 SGHRS, CDR2 YFSETQ. CDR3 length equals 15 residues. V shed 0 bases and J shed 1 base, with 7 bases lying between them. DNA for the CDR3: TGCGCCAGCAGCTTGGGTGGAGTGAACACCGGGGAGCTGTTTTTT. This gives the protein CASSLGGVNTGELFF.

The chain uses TRBV5-1 and TRBJ2-7; weak D call: TRBD2 (6 bases). Germline CDR1 reads SGHRS; CDR2 reads YFSETQ. This CDR3 is built from 15 residues. V lost 2 bases and J lost 4, with 16 bases in between. The chain's CDR3 is CASSFGGSNSYEQYF. The CDR3 DNA reads TGCGCCAGCAGCTTTGGGGGGAGTAATTCGTACGAGCAGTACTTC.

As regards this clone: Other DNA sequences within the sample encode an identical CDR3. The V call is TRBV18, the J call TRBJ2-1, with TRBD2 as a possible D gene (5 bases). Trimming removed 3 bases from V and 9 bases from J, with 15 bases in between. The CDR3 spans 14 residues. Germline assignment: CDR1 KGHSH and CDR2 LQKENI. The CDR3 is CASSPLAREAEQFF. Here the CDR3 DNA reads TGTGCCAGCTCACCGCTGGCTCGGGAAGCTGAGCAGTTCTTC.

This rearrangement joins TRBV18 to TRBJ2-7; 12 nucleotides line up with TRBD1. CDR1 KGHSH and CDR2 LQKENI come from the germline V gene. This CDR3 is built from 17 residues. The V and J ends lost 3 bases and 5 bases, in that order; junction bases with no gene match: 11. CDR3 loop: CASSPMIRDRGRNEQYF. In DNA, the CDR3 is TGTGCCAGCTCACCGATGATTCGGGACAGGGGGCGAAACGAGCAGTACTTC.

The V call is TRBV7-9, the J call TRBJ2-7; a possible D gene is TRBD1 (5 bases). The ends were cut back, 2 bases at V and 5 bases at J, with 16 bases in the middle. CDR1 is SEHNR and CDR2 is FQNEAQ in the germline V gene (reference sequence). CDR3 size: 15 residues. CDR3 amino acids: CASSLSGREIDEQYF. The CDR3 bases are TGTGCCAGCAGCTTAAGTGGCAGGGAAATTGACGAGCAGTACTTC.

The gene calls are TRBV30 and TRBJ2-2, with D possibly being TRBD1 (6 bases). V was pared by 0 bases and J by 0 bases, with 11 bases between. Germline assignment: CDR1 GTSNPN and CDR2 SVGIG (reference sequence). The CDR3 extends over 16 amino acids. CDR3 coding DNA: TGTGCCTGGAGTGTATCTCAGGGGACGAACACCGGGGAGCTGTTTTTT. It codes for CAWSVSQGTNTGELFF.

The chain employs TRBV5-1 and TRBJ2-1, with TRBD2 identical over 11 bases. The J segment lost 4 bases and the V segment lost 1 base, leaving 10 bases of the junction unmatched. CDR3 size: 18 residues. CDR1 is SGHRS and CDR2 is YFSETQ in the germline V gene. In DNA form, the CDR3 reads TGCGCCAGCAGCTTGTCCCTAGCGGGAGGCAACTTTTACAATGAGCAGTTCTTC. Protein sequence: CASSLSLAGGNFYNEQFF.

The sample holds one count of this clone. The chain joins TRBV5-6 to TRBJ1-5; 9 positions agree with TRBD1. Per the germline V gene, CDR1 is SGHDT and CDR2 is YYEEEE. The V and J ends lost 3 bases and 7 bases, in that order; junction bases with no gene match: 8. The CDR3 spans 15 residues. The CDR3 loop reads CASSYYRGRSQPQHF. The DNA for the CDR3 is TGTGCCAGCAGCTATTACAGGGGGCGGTCGCAGCCCCAGCATTTT.

This chain connects TRBV6-5 to TRBJ1-1; a possible D gene is TRBD1 (6 bases). The CDR3 is 14 residues long. Germline CDR1 MNHEY, CDR2 SVGAGI. V was clipped by 7 bases and J by 0 bases, with 12 bases between them. CDR3 amino acids: CASKRGQLNTEAFF. CDR3 DNA sequence: TGTGCCAGCAAACGAGGACAGCTGAACACTGAAGCTTTCTTT.

CDR3 sequence: CASSVGQGGTMAQKNIQYF. The CDR3 DNA reads TGTGCCAGCAGTGTAGGACAGGGGGGCACGATGGCCCAGAAAAACATTCAGTACTTC. The chain carries TRBV28 and TRBJ2-4; the match to TRBD1 covers 10 bases. After removal of 5 bases from V and 4 bases from J, the junction contained 17 bases not matched to a gene. The germline V gene has CDR1 MDHEN and CDR2 SYDVKM. The CDR3 is 19 amino acids.

This clone was picked up many times. The chain links TRBV5-5 to TRBJ2-2, with a possible D match to TRBD2 (5 bases). Germline V CDR1 and CDR2: SGHKS, YYEKEE (reference sequence). This CDR3 is built from 14 residues. The V end was cut by 4 bases, the J end by 4 bases, with 11 bases between. The chain's CDR3 is CASSISASTGELFF. The CDR3 DNA follows: TGTGCCAGCAGCATTAGCGCGTCCACCGGGGAGCTGTTTTTT.

This sequence joins TRBV12-3 or TRBV12-4 and TRBJ2-7, with D tentatively TRBD1 (6 bases). Trimming removed 6 bases at V and 6 bases at J, with 12 bases between. This CDR3 has 12 amino acids. CDR3 DNA sequence: TGTGCCAGCAGAGCCGGGACAAGCGAGCAGTACTTC. Translated, it gives CASRAGTSEQYF.

The rearrangement links TRBV7-3 to TRBJ2-1; 13 bases are a match to TRBD2. V lost 4 bases and J lost 8; bases outside the gene matches: 5. The CDR3 runs to 15 residues. Germline-derived CDR1 and CDR2 are SGHTA and FQGTGA. In DNA form, the CDR3 reads TGTGCCAGCAGCTCAGGGACTAGCGGGGTCCATGAGCAGTTCTTC. It specifies CASSSGTSGVHEQFF.

This clone was found a few times. This rearrangement joins TRBV2 to TRBJ1-2; TRBD1 matches 9 bases. Germline V gene sequence: CDR1 SNHLY, CDR2 FYNNEI. Unmatched junction bases numbered 7, after V lost 5 bases and J lost 6 bases. The CDR3 extends over 14 amino acids. This chain's CDR3 is CASSSPGTGNGYTF. The CDR3 DNA follows: TGTGCCAGCAGTTCACCTGGGACAGGGAATGGCTACACCTTC.

In its sample, this clone was seen a few times. The gene calls are TRBV28 and TRBJ1-1; weak D call: TRBD1 (6 bases). The germline V gene has CDR1 MDHEN and CDR2 SYDVKM. The CDR3 length is 15 residues. V gave up 6 bases and J gave up 3 bases, with 17 bases separating them. CDR3 sequence (DNA): TGTGCCAGCAGATCCGGACAGTCTAGGTACACTGAAGCTTTCTTT. It translates to CASRSGQSRYTEAFF.

The chain recombines TRBV7-2 with TRBJ2-3; 8 positions agree with TRBD2. With V trimmed by 1 base and J by 6 bases, 6 bases remained unmatched. Germline-derived CDR1 and CDR2 are SGHTA and FQGNSA. The CDR3 loop spans 15 amino acids. For the CDR3, the DNA is TGTGCCAGCAGCTTAGACGGGAGGGCAAGTGATACGCAGTATTTT. This encodes CASSLDGRASDTQYF.

The gene calls are TRBV28 and TRBJ1-4; no definite D call. Germline values: CDR1 MDHEN, CDR2 SYDVKM. CDR3 length equals 15 residues. Trimming took 5 bases from V and 4 from J, leaving 14 bases between them. The CDR3 region is CASSPRRGYNEKLFF. The CDR3 bases are TGTGCCAGCAGTCCCCGGCGGGGTTATAATGAAAAACTGTTTTTT.

This sequence joins TRBV5-1 and TRBJ1-3, with D unresolved. Germline V CDR1 and CDR2: SGHRS, YFSETQ. With 4 bases removed from V and 0 bases from J, the gap between germline ends came to 11 bases. The CDR3 loop spans 15 amino acids. CDR3 residues: CASSGTGNSGNTIYF. CDR3 in DNA: TGCGCCAGCAGCGGTACGGGAAACTCTGGAAACACCATATATTTT.

This clone was recorded once. The chain recombines TRBV28 with TRBJ2-7; 12 bases match TRBD2. V lost 8 bases to trimming and J lost 3 bases; unmatched junction nucleotides: 5. The CDR3 is made up of 14 amino acids. Germline lookup yields CDR1 MDHEN and CDR2 SYDVKM. CDR3 coding DNA: TGTGCCAGCTGCCGGACTAGCGGGAACTACGAGCAGTACTTC. Encoded protein: CASCRTSGNYEQYF. Based on the CDR3 plus reference TRBV28 and TRBJ2-7, the full variable domain is DVKVTQSSRYLVKRTGEKVFLECVQDMDHENMFWYRQDPGLGLRLIYFSYDVKMKEKGDIPEGYSVSREKKERFSLILESASTNQTSMYLCASCRTSGNYEQYFGPGTRLTVT.

V and J are TRBV10-3 and TRBJ1-5; 8 bases map to TRBD1. V dropped 6 bases and J dropped 4; count of bases not matched to a gene: 5. Germline-derived CDR1 and CDR2 are ENHRY and SYGVKD. The CDR3 runs 14 residues. The CDR3 is CAIRYRGWNQPQHF. The CDR3 DNA sequence: TGTGCCATCAGATACAGGGGGTGGAATCAGCCCCAGCATTTT.

The table lists this clone with a few counts. V usage is TRBV7-2 and J usage is TRBJ2-1; 8 positions match TRBD2. The J segment lost 6 bases and the V segment lost 3 bases, leaving 7 bases of the junction unmatched. The CDR3 length is 15 residues. Germline loops: CDR1 SGHTA, CDR2 FQGNSA. The CDR3, as DNA: TGTGCCAGCAGCTTCAGTCTAGCGGGTAGCAATGAGCAGTTCTTC. Its translation is CASSFSLAGSNEQFF.

The CDR3 sequence: CASSSDRGTNSPLHF. In nucleotides, the CDR3 is TGTGCCAGCAGTTCGGACAGGGGGACCAATTCACCCCTCCACTTT. The V call is TRBV28, the J call TRBJ1-6; 10 bases match TRBD1. Germline V lookup: CDR1 MDHEN, CDR2 SYDVKM. CDR3 length equals 15 residues. With 4 bases clipped from V and 7 bases from J, the junction kept 4 bases outside the gene matches.

This clone has a handful of counts. The chain links TRBV20-1 to TRBJ2-7; 7 bases align to TRBD2. This CDR3 has 12 residues. Germline values: CDR1 DFQATT, CDR2 SNEGSKA (reference sequence). V was clipped by 3 bases and J by 4 bases; unmatched bases: 3. DNA for the CDR3: TGCAGTGCTAGTGGCGGGGGATACGAGCAGTACTTC. Amino acid sequence: CSASGGGYEQYF.

The CDR3 bases are TGTGCCAGCTCACCCTCGGAGCGAGTCTATGAAGCTTTCTTT. This sequence encodes CASSPSERVYEAFF. The chain recombines TRBV18 with TRBJ1-1; no firm D call. V was cut by 3 bases and J by 7 bases, with 15 bases left in between. The germline gives CDR1 KGHSH, CDR2 LQKENI. This CDR3 spans 14 amino acids.

The V gene is TRBV5-5, the J gene TRBJ2-3, with D maybe TRBD1 (6 bases). This CDR3 comprises 13 residues. CDR1 SGHKS and CDR2 YYEKEE come from the germline V gene (reference sequence). V was trimmed by 3 bases and J by 6 bases, leaving 11 bases between them. The CDR3 sequence is CASSWTVGDTQYF. In DNA, the CDR3 is TGTGCCAGCAGCTGGACAGTGGGGGATACGCAGTATTTT.